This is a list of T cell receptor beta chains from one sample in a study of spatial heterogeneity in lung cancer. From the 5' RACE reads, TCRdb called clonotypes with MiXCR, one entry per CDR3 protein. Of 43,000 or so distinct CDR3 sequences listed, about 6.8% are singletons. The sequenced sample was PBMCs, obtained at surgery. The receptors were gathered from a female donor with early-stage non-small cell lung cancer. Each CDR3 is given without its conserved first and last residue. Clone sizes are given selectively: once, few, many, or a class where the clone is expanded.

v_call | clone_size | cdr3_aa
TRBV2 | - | ASSVGSSSYEQY
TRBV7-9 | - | ASSFPTSGELKNIQY
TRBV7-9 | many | ASSFPGQSSYNEQF
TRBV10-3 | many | AISSARDTQY
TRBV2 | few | ASGAGDEAF
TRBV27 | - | ASGTSGLSNQPQH
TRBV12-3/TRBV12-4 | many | ASRTRQTDTQY
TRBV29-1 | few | SVFEAGYT
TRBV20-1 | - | SAPLDRYYT
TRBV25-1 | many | ASSRSGTAKETQY
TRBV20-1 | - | RGGQGDTEAF
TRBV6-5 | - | ASRVRVQETQY
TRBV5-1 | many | ASSLVPPSSARAYEQY
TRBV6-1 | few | AGTGGDSYNSPLH
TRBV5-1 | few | ASSLAHTGELF
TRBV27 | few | ASTQGINTEAF
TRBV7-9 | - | ASSPGRQNTEAF
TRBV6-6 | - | ASSTTSTGNTIY
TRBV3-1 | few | ASSRSRRGTEAF
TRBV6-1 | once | ASSGRQGLNTEAF
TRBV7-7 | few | ASSPRLAGGYMETQY
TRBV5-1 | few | ASSLTGGQSNEKLF
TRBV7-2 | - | ASSLGSGTGAYSNQPQH
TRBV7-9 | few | ASSLQVTGGAQGYT
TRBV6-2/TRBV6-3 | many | ASNRRGGELPQH
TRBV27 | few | ASSFLTENTEAF
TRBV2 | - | ASTGTGSGYT
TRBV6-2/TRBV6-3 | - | AIRGHPYGYT
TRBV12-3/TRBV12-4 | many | ASRTLRQSGELF
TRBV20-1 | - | SASRDGNNYGYT
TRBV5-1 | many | ASSLGQGLTYTEAF
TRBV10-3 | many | AISESGGRNQPQH
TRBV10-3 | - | AISESRPVTDTQY
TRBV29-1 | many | SVLKGLSQETQY
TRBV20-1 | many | SARGSGGLQETQY
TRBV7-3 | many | ASSPTGGTDTEAF
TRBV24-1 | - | ATSGLIQTSYNEQF
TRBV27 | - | ASSQPWTGGTGANVLT
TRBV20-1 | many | SAGVTGTHSNQPQH
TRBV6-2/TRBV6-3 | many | ASSYGPGQGEEELF
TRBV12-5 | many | ASGISPGNNEQF